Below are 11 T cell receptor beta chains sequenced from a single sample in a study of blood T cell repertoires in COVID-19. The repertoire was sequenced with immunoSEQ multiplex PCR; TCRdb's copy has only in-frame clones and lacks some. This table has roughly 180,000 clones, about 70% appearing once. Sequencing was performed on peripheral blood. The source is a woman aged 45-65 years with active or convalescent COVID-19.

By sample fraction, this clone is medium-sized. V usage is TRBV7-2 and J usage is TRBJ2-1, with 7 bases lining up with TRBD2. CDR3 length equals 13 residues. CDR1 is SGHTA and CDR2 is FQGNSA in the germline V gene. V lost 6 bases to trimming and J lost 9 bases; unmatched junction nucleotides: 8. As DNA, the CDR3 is TGTGCCAGCAGTCAATGGACTAGAGGTGAGCAGTTCTTC. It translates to CASSQWTRGEQFF. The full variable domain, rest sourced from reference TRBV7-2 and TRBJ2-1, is GAGVSQSPSNKVTEKGKDVELRCDPISGHTALYWYRQSLGQGLEFLIYFQGNSAPDKSGLPSDRFSAERTGGSVSTLTIQRTQQEDSAVYLCASSQWTRGEQFFGPGTRLTVL.

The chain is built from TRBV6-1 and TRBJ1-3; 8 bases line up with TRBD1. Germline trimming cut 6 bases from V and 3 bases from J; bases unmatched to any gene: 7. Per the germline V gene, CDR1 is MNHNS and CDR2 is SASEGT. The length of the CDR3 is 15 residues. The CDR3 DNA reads TGTGCCAGCAGCCGGACAGGGCCGGATGGAAACACCATATATTTT. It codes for CASSRTGPDGNTIYF.

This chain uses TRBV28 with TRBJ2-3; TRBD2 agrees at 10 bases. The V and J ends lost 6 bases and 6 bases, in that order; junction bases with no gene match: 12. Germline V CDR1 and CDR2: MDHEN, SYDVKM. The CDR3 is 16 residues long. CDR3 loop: CASSASGSRRIDTQYF. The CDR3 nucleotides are TGTGCCAGCAGCGCTAGCGGGAGTCGGAGGATCGATACGCAGTATTTT.

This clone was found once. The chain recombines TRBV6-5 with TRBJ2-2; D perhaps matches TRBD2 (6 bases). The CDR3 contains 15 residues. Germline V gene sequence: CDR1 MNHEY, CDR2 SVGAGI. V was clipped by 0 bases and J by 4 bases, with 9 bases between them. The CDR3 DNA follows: TGTGCCAGCAGTTACTCGCGCGGGGCCACCGGGGAGCTGTTTTTT. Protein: CASSYSRGATGELFF.

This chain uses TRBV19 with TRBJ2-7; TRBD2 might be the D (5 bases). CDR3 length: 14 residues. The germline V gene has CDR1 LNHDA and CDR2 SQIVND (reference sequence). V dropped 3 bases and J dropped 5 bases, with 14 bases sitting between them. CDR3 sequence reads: CASSISREKHEQYF. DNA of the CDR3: TGTGCCAGTAGTATTTCACGGGAAAAACACGAGCAGTACTTC.

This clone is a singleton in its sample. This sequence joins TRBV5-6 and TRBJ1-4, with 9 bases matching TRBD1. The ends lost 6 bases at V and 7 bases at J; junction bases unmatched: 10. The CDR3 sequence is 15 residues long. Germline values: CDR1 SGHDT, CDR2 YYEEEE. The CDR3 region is CASTQTGGAGEKLFF. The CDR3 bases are TGTGCCAGCACTCAAACAGGGGGCGCAGGTGAAAAACTGTTTTTT.

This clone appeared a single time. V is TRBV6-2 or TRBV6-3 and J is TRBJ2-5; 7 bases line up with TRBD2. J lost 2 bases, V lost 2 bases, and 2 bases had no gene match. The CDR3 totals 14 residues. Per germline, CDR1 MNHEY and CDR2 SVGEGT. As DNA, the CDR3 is TGTGCCAGCAGTTACGGGCGGGAGCAAGAGACCCAGTACTTC. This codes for CASSYGREQETQYF.

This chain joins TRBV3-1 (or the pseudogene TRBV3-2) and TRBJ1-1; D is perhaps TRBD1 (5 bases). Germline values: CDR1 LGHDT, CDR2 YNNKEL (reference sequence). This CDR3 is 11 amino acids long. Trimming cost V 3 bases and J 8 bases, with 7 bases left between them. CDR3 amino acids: CASSHTGEAFF. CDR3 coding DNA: TGTGCCAGCAGCCATACAGGAGAAGCTTTCTTT.

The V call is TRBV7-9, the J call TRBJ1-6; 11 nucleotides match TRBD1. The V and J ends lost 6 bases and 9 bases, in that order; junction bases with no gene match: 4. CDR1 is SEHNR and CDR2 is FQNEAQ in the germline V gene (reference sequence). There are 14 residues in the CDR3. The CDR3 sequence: CASSSGQGASPLHF. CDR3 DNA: TGTGCCAGCAGTTCCGGACAGGGGGCTTCACCCCTCCACTTT.

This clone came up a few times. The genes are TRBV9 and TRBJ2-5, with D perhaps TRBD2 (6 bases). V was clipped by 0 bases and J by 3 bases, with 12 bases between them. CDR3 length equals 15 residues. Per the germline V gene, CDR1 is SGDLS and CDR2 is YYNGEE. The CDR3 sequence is CASSVAGLLEETQYF. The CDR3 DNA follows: TGTGCCAGCAGCGTAGCCGGACTACTTGAAGAGACCCAGTACTTC.

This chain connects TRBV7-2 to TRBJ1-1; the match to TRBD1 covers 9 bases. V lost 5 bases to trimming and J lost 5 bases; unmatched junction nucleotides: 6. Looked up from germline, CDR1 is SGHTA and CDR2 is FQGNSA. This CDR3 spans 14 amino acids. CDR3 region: CASSIDRGGTEAFF. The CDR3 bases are TGTGCCAGCAGCATTGACAGGGGGGGTACTGAAGCTTTCTTT.